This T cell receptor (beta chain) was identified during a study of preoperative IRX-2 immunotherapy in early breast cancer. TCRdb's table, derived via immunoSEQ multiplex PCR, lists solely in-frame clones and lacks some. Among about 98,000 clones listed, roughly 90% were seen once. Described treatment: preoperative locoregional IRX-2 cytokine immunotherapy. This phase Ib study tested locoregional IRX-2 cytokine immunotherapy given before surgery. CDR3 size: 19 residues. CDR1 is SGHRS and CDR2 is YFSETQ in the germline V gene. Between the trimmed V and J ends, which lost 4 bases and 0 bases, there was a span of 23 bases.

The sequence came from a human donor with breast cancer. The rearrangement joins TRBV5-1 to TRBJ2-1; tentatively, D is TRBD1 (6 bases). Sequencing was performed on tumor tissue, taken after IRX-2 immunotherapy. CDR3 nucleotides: TGCGCCAGCAGCCGCAATTTGGGGGCTCTAGCAGACTCCTACAATGAGCAGTTCTTC. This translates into CASSRNLGALADSYNEQFF.